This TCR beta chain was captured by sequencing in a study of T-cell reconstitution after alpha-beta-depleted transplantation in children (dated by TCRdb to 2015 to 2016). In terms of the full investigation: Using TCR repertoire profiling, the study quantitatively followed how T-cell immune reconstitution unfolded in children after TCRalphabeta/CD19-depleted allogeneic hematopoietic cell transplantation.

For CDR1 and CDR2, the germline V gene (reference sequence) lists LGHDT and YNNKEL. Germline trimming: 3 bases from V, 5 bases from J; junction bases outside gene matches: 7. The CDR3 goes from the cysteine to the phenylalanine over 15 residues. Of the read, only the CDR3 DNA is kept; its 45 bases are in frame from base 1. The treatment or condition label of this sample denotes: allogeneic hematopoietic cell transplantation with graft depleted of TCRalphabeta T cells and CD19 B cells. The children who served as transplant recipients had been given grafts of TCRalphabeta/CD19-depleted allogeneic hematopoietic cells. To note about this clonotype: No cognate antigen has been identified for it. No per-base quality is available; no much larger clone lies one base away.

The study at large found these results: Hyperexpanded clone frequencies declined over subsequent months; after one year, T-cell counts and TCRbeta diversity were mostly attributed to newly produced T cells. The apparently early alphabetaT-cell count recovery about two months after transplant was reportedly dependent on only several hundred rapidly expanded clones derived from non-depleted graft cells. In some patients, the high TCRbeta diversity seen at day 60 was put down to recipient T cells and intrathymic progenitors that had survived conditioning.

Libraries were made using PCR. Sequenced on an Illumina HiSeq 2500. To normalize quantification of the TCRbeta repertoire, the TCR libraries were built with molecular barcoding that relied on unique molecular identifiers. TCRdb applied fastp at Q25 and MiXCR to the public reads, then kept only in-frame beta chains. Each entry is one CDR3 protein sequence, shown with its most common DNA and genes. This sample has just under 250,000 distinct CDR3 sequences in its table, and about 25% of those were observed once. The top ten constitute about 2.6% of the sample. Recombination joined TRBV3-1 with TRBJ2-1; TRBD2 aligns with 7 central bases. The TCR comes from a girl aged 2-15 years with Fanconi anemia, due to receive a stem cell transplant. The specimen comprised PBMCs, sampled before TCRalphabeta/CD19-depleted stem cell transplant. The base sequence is TGTGCCAGCAGCCAGGAAGGGGACTACGACAATGAGCAGTTCTTC. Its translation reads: CASSQEGDYDNEQFF.